What follows is one T cell receptor beta chain and its context. The data were taken from a study of blood T cell repertoires in COVID-19. Study context: Nucleic acid was either cDNA or gDNA, and it came from T cells, B-cell-depleted T cells, or PBMCs.

This table comes from immunoSEQ multiplex PCR, and its TCRdb copy is limited to in-frame clones, with some not included. The sample has under 200,000 clones; 70% to 90% are singletons. The CDR3 length is 14 residues. Germline loops: CDR1 MNHEY, CDR2 SVGAGI. V was trimmed by 5 bases and J by 9 bases, leaving 17 bases between them. V gene TRBV6-5 combines with J gene TRBJ2-1, with a weak D call TRBD1 (5 bases). The sequence was collected from a man aged 45-60 years with active or convalescent COVID-19. Sequenced input: peripheral blood. The CDR3 sequence is CASSMLQGSGEQFF. The CDR3 DNA reads TGTGCCAGCAGTATGCTTCAGGGCTCAGGTGAGCAGTTCTTC.